This T cell receptor (beta chain) was captured in a study of shared clonotypes between healthy human individuals. Study in general: The study used three CD4 naive, three CD4 memory, two CD8 naive and one CD8 memory plate per donor.

Study-wide results and caveats: The sampled material consisted only of blood, and tissue repertoires are likely to differ. The study's rarefaction showed incomplete sorted-subset sequencing despite large depth.

In the naive CD8 group, cells lacked CD45RO and were positively selected for CCR7, so terminally differentiated effector memory CD45RA+ cells were left out. As regards this clone: What it binds is not known.

Sequencing was performed with immunoSEQ multiplex PCR; in TCRdb, only in-frame clones are kept and a portion is missing. The sample consists of about 2.1 million clones, about 94% of them appearing once. Germline CDR1 reads SGHVS; CDR2 reads FNYEAQ. J lost 5 bases, V lost 3 bases, and 6 bases had no gene match. This CDR3 spans 14 amino acids. Sequenced sample: naive CD8+ T cells from PBMCs. The sequence derives from a man aged 18 to 35 in good health. Some clones in this sample may be carry-over from other donors' samples. This chain connects TRBV7-6 to TRBJ2-5, with 7 bases matching TRBD2. DNA for the CDR3: TGTGCCAGCAGCTTCGCCACCGGGGGGGAGACCCAGTACTTC. Protein product: CASSFATGGETQYF.